One TCR beta chain is described in this entry. Its target is unknown. While the first cohort had 700 or so subjects, the donors belonged to the separate validation cohort of roughly 120 subjects. The data stem from a study of cytomegalovirus exposure and HLA in healthy donors. Regarding the study as a whole: The finding came from a later analysis; first-cohort TCR clusters tended to co-occur in the roughly 110 validation repertoires.

Produced via immunoSEQ multiplex PCR; TCRdb's table is partial and in-frame only. There are about 360,000 clones in the sample; more than 80% occur only once, and over 0.75% lies in the top ten. This CDR3 is 12 amino acids long. Germline V lookup: CDR1 SGHTA, CDR2 FQGNSA. V was cut by 5 bases and J by 6 bases, with 10 bases left in between. The sequenced sample was PBMCs. The gene calls are TRBV7-2 and TRBJ1-1, with D perhaps TRBD1 (6 bases). This TCR was sampled from a woman aged 18-29 years in good health and CMV-seronegative. The CDR3 sequence: CASSAGDPEAFF. The CDR3 DNA is TGTGCCAGCAGCGCAGGGGACCCTGAAGCTTTCTTT.